The rows below give T cell receptor beta chains drawn from one sample of a study of PD-1 blockade in classical Hodgkin lymphoma. The table came from immunoSEQ multiplex PCR; TCRdb's copy has only in-frame clones and leaves some out. The table includes about 86,000 clones, 80% to 90% detected once. The sample in question was peripheral blood mononuclear cells (PBMCs), obtained before the second cycle of nivolumab. Receptor source: a human donor with classical Hodgkin lymphoma. Each CDR3 is given with its conserved first and last residue. The D gene is left open where the match is weak. Clone size is not always given. Where it is, it says once, few, many or a class for expanded clones.

D: -
J: TRBJ2-1
V: TRBV7-2
size: once
DNA: TGTGCCAGCAGCACTCAGAGCTCCTACAATGAGCAGTTCTTC
CDR3: CASSTQSSYNEQFF

D: TRBD1
J: TRBJ2-5
V: TRBV6-1
size: -
DNA: TGTGCCAGCACCACGGGGACAGGGGAGACCCAGTACTTC
CDR3: CASTTGTGETQYF

D: -
J: TRBJ1-2
V: TRBV7-9
size: -
DNA: TGTGCCAGCGGCGACGGAGCTCCCCGTGGCTACACCTTC
CDR3: CASGDGAPRGYTF

D: TRBD1
J: TRBJ2-5
V: TRBV27
size: -
DNA: TGTGCCAGCAGTTCAATAGACAGGGCGGAGACCCAGTACTTC
CDR3: CASSSIDRAETQYF

D: TRBD2
J: TRBJ2-7
V: TRBV4-1
size: -
DNA: TGCGCCAGCAGCCAAGATACGGGGGGGCGCTACGAGCAGTACTTC
CDR3: CASSQDTGGRYEQYF

D: TRBD2
J: TRBJ2-1
V: TRBV19
size: -
DNA: TGTGCCAGTAGGTCGGCGGGAGGGCTCGTTGAGCAGTTCTTC
CDR3: CASRSAGGLVEQFF

D: TRBD1
J: TRBJ1-3
V: TRBV7-6
size: -
DNA: TGTGCCAGCAGCCCAGGGACAGACTCTGGAAACACCATATATTTT
CDR3: CASSPGTDSGNTIYF

D: -
J: TRBJ2-1
V: TRBV7-2
size: -
DNA: TGTGCCAGCGCAGTGGCAGTGACGACAGATGAGCAGTTCTTC
CDR3: CASAVAVTTDEQFF

D: TRBD2
J: TRBJ2-3
V: TRBV4-2
size: -
DNA: TGTGCCAGCAGCCAGGGACTAGCGGGAGATACGCAGTATTTT
CDR3: CASSQGLAGDTQYF

D: TRBD2
J: TRBJ2-2
V: TRBV5-1
size: -
DNA: TGCGCCAGCAGCTTGGGTGCGGGGGTGAACACCGGGGAGCTGTTTTTT
CDR3: CASSLGAGVNTGELFF

D: -
J: TRBJ1-1
V: TRBV5-6
size: -
DNA: TGTGCCAGCACCCAGACACGGAAGAACACTGAAGCTTTCTTT
CDR3: CASTQTRKNTEAFF

D: TRBD1
J: TRBJ1-1
V: TRBV30
size: -
DNA: TGTGCCTGCCCAGGACAGGGGGCGATCGGCGCTTTCTTT
CDR3: CACPGQGAIGAFF

D: -
J: TRBJ2-7
V: TRBV20-1
size: -
DNA: TGCAGTGCTAGGAGGGACTACGAGCAGTACTTC
CDR3: CSARRDYEQYF

D: -
J: TRBJ2-1
V: TRBV10-2
size: -
DNA: TGCGCCAGCAGGTGGAGATCCTACAATGAGCAGTTCTTC
CDR3: CASRWRSYNEQFF

D: -
J: TRBJ1-6
V: TRBV27
size: once
DNA: TGTGCCAGCAGGGGAATTCTAAATTCACCCCTCCACTTT
CDR3: CASRGILNSPLHF

D: -
J: TRBJ1-6
V: TRBV6-1
size: few
DNA: TGTGCCAGCAGTGAAGTGAGGGGTTCACCCCTCCACTTT
CDR3: CASSEVRGSPLHF

D: TRBD2
J: TRBJ2-1
V: TRBV11-1
size: -
DNA: TGTGCCAGCAGCCAGAAGGGACTAGCTTCCAATGAGCAGTTCTTC
CDR3: CASSQKGLASNEQFF

D: TRBD1
J: TRBJ2-6
V: TRBV4-1
size: -
DNA: TGCGCCAGCAGCCAAAACCCGGGACAGGGACTTTTTGGGGCCAACGTCCTGACTTTC
CDR3: CASSQNPGQGLFGANVLTF

D: -
J: TRBJ2-1
V: TRBV9
size: -
DNA: TGTGCCAGCAGCGTAGATGACAGACCAAACAATGAGCAGTTCTTC
CDR3: CASSVDDRPNNEQFF

D: TRBD1
J: TRBJ2-7
V: TRBV5-1
size: -
DNA: TGCGCCAGCAGCTACGGACAGGGCGGCTACGAGCAGTACTTC
CDR3: CASSYGQGGYEQYF

D: TRBD2
J: TRBJ2-3
V: TRBV6-5
size: -
DNA: TGTGCCAGCAGTTACTCGCTAGCGGGAGGCTCAGATACGCAGTATTTT
CDR3: CASSYSLAGGSDTQYF

D: -
J: TRBJ2-5
V: TRBV7-6
size: -
DNA: TGTGCCAGCAGCTTGCCGGGTCTACAAGAGACCCAGTACTTC
CDR3: CASSLPGLQETQYF

D: -
J: TRBJ2-5
V: TRBV6-5
size: -
DNA: TGTGCCAGCAGCGCAACAGCGTTTTACCAAGAGACCCAGTACTTC
CDR3: CASSATAFYQETQYF

D: TRBD1
J: TRBJ1-1
V: TRBV27
size: -
DNA: TGTGCCAGCAGCCTGACAGGGCCGAACACTGAAGCTTTCTTT
CDR3: CASSLTGPNTEAFF

D: -
J: TRBJ1-5
V: TRBV28
size: few
DNA: TGTGCCAGCACGGGGGGCTATAGCAATCAGCCCCAGCATTTT
CDR3: CASTGGYSNQPQHF